This entry is about one T cell receptor (beta chain). This entry is derived from a study of blood T cell repertoires in COVID-19. Across the study: Nucleic acid was either cDNA or gDNA, and it came from T cells, B-cell-depleted T cells, or PBMCs.

Seattle's cohort entered during active infection and was followed longitudinally. In the authors' methods: The assay estimated nucleated cells by amplifying reference gene primers. Assay used: immunoSEQ multiplex PCR; TCRdb lists only in-frame clones, some missing. That table is the source of V, J and clone size, and D and trimming were worked out from the DNA. The data show roughly 100,000 clones, more than 90% seen once. Input material: peripheral blood. This clonotype was obtained from a woman aged 50 to 60 with COVID-19, enrolled during active disease.

As DNA, the CDR3 is TGTGCCAGCAGCTCCTATTACTTACTCGGGACAAGGCGGATCTTAGCCAAAAACATTCAGTACTTC. Amino acid sequence: CASSSYYLLGTRRILAKNIQYF. The chain uses TRBV7-8 and TRBJ2-4; D perhaps matches TRBD1 (6 bases). Germline V lookup: CDR1 SGHVS, CDR2 FQNEAQ. V dropped 4 bases and J dropped 0 bases, with 31 bases sitting between them. The length of the CDR3 is 22 residues.